These T cell receptor beta chains were read from a single sample in a study of T cells in Graves' hyperthyroidism and ophthalmopathy. TCRdb re-analysed the multiplex PCR reads in MiXCR, keeping a single row per CDR3 protein. The data contain 450,000 to 650,000 distinct CDR3 sequences, around 14% of them singletons. Sequencing input: blood. These receptors were obtained from a woman aged 18-29 years with Graves' ophthalmopathy. Each CDR3 is given with its conserved first and last residue. A D gene is named only where the DNA matches it firmly. The listing skips clone size in some rows; elsewhere it reads once, few, many or a size class.

d_call	clone_size	v_call	j_call	cdr3_aa	cdr3_nt
.	many	TRBV11-3	TRBJ1-1	CASSLERILHGNTEAFF	TGTGCCAGCAGCTTAGAACGGATCTTACACGGGAACACTGAAGCTTTCTTT
.	many	TRBV20-1	TRBJ2-7	CSARMGETRRSHEQYF	TGCAGTGCTAGGATGGGGGAGACGAGGCGGTCCCACGAGCAGTACTTC
.	many	TRBV12-3/TRBV12-4	TRBJ1-5	CASSPDRTISNQPQHF	TGTGCCAGCAGCCCCGACAGGACTATTAGCAATCAGCCCCAGCATTTT
TRBD2	many	TRBV13	TRBJ2-7	CASSPGSSGSREQYF	TGTGCCAGCAGCCCAGGGTCTAGCGGGAGTCGCGAGCAGTACTTC
.	.	TRBV19	TRBJ1-6	CASNKGSNSPLHF	TGTGCCAGTAATAAAGGCAGCAATTCACCCCTCCACTTT
.	.	TRBV4-2	TRBJ2-1	CASSQALSYQETQFF	TGTGCCAGCAGCCAAGCTCTTTCGTACCAAGAGACCCAGTTCTTC
TRBD1	many	TRBV5-1	TRBJ1-1	CASSWRDRGNTEAFF	TGCGCCAGCAGCTGGAGGGACAGGGGGAACACTGAAGCTTTCTTT
.	many	TRBV20-1	TRBJ1-1	CSARRVMNTEAFF	TGCAGTGCTAGACGGGTCATGAACACTGAAGCTTTCTTT
.	many	TRBV7-2	TRBJ2-1	CASSLALGGNEQFF	TGTGCCAGCAGCTTAGCACTAGGCGGCAATGAGCAGTTCTTC
.	few	TRBV28	TRBJ1-3	CASSGRPGFSGNTIYF	TGTGCCAGCAGTGGACGACCAGGGTTTAGTGGAAACACCATATATTTT
.	many	TRBV28	TRBJ1-2	CASSRLDFGYTF	TGTGCCAGCAGCCGGTTGGACTTTGGCTACACCTTC
.	many	TRBV7-9	TRBJ2-4	CASSSGLLDIQYF	TGTGCCAGCAGCTCAGGACTGTTAGACATTCAGTACTTC